The 4 T cell receptor beta chains listed next were all sequenced from one sample in a study of Ad26.COV2.S vaccination and SARS-CoV-2 variants. Data came from immunoSEQ multiplex PCR; TCRdb stores just in-frame clones and leaves some out. The repertoire includes about 350,000 clones, more than 85% of them detected once, and around 5% sits in the top ten. Treatment described: roughly 18 received Ad26.COV2.S at low or high dose, single or two shots; roughly 5 received placebo; per-sample allocation not given. Day 63 after the first injection of vaccine or placebo was the sampling time. Sequenced material: peripheral blood, taken in a trial of Ad26.COV2.S vaccine versus placebo. The origin of the receptors is a person between 18 and 60 years old who received the Ad26.COV2.S COVID-19 vaccine or a placebo.

The rearrangement joins TRBV28 to TRBJ2-7; 10 bases agree with TRBD1. The germline CDR1 and CDR2 sequences are MDHEN and SYDVKM. Losses at the gene ends were 7 bases for V and 5 bases for J; bases not matched to a gene: 11. This CDR3 is 15 amino acids long. CDR3 sequence: CASTRAGTGVNEQYF. CDR3 DNA: TGTGCCAGCACCCGTGCCGGGACAGGGGTCAACGAGCAGTACTTC.

V gene TRBV11-2 combines with J gene TRBJ1-3; no reliable D call. Trimming removed 1 base at V and 0 bases at J, with 10 bases between. The germline V gene has CDR1 SGHAT and CDR2 FQNNGV. This CDR3 is 16 amino acids long. CDR3 DNA: TGTGCCAGCAGCTTAGCCGGGCCCAGCTCTGGAAACACCATATATTTT. This gives the protein CASSLAGPSSGNTIYF.

The chain is built from TRBV3-1 (or the pseudogene TRBV3-2) and TRBJ2-7; TRBD2 matches at 10 bases. V was pared by 0 bases and J by 7 bases, with 15 bases of the junction left unmatched. Germline-derived CDR1 and CDR2 are LGHDT and YNNKEL (reference sequence). The CDR3 is 18 residues long. The CDR3 DNA follows: TGTGCCAGCAGCCAAGATGATCTAGCGGGAGACCTCTTTGGTGAGCAGTACTTC. Translation: CASSQDDLAGDLFGEQYF.

V gene TRBV7-9 combines with J gene TRBJ2-1, with D unresolved. V lost 1 base to trimming and J lost 6 bases, with 4 bases between them. CDR1 is SEHNR, CDR2 FQNEAQ, per germline (reference sequence). This CDR3 contains 12 residues. CDR3 nucleotides: TGTGCCAGCAGCTTAGACCTCAATGAGCAGTTCTTC. Translated: CASSLDLNEQFF.